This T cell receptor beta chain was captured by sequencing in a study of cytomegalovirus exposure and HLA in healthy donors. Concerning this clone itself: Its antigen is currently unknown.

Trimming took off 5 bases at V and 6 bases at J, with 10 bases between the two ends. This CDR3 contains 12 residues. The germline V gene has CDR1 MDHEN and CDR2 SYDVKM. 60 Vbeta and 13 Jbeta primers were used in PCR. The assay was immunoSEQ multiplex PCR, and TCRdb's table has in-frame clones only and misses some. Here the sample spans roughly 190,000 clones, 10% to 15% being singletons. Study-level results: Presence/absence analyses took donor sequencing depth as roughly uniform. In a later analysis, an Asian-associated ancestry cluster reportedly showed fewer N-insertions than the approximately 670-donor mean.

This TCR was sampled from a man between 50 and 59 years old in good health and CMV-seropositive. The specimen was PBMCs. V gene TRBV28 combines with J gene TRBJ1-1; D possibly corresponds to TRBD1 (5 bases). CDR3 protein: CASSPTGAEAFF. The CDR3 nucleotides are TGTGCCAGCAGTCCTACAGGAGCTGAAGCTTTCTTT. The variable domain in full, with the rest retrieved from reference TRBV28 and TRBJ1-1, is DVKVTQSSRYLVKRTGEKVFLECVQDMDHENMFWYRQDPGLGLRLIYFSYDVKMKEKGDIPEGYSVSREKKERFSLILESASTNQTSMYLCASSPTGAEAFFGQGTRLTVV.